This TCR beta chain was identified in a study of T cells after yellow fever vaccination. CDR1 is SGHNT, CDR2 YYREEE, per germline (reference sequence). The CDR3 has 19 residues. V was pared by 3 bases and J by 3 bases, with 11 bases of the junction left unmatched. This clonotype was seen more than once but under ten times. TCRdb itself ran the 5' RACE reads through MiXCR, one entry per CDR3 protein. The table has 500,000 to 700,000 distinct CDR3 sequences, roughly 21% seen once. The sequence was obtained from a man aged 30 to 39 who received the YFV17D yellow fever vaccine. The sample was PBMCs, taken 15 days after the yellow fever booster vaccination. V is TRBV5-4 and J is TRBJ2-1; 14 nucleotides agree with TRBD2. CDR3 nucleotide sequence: TGTGCCAGCAGCTGGGCCTGGACTAGCGGGAGGCGGATCTACAATGAGCAGTTCTTC. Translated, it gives CASSWAWTSGRRIYNEQFF.